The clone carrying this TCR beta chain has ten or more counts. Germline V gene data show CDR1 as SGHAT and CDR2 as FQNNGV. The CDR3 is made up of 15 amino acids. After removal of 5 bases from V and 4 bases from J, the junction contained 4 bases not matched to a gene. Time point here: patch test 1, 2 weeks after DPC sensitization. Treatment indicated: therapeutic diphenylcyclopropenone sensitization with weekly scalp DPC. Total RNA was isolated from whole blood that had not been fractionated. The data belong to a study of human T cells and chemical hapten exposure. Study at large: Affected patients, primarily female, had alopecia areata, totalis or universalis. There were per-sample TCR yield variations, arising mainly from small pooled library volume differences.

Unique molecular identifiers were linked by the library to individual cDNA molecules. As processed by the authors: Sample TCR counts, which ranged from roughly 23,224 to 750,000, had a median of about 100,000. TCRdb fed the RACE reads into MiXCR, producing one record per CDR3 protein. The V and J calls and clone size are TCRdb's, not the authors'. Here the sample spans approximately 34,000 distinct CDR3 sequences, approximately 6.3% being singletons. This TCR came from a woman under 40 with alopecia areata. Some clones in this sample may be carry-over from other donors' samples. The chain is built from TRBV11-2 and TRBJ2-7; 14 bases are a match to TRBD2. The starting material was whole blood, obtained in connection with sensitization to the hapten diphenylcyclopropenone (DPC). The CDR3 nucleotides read TGTGCCAGCAGCCAATGGACTAGCGGGGGGTACGAGCAGTACTTC. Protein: CASSQWTSGGYEQYF.